This TCR beta chain was profiled in a study of response to subunit inactivated influenza vaccine. Study-level results: Authors suggested that a seasonal influenza vaccination recruits few new T cells each time.

TCRdb ran MiXCR on the RT-PCR reads and lists one entry per CDR3 protein. In the table there are about 650,000 distinct CDR3 sequences, about 14% of which are singletons. The table lists this clonotype with a few counts. Its antigen remains unknown. CDR1 is SGHRS and CDR2 is YFSETQ in the germline V gene. The CDR3 length is 16 residues. Trimming took off 0 bases at V and 5 bases at J, with 12 bases between the two ends. The source of this sequence is a man aged 50-59 years who received an inactivated influenza vaccine. The V call is TRBV5-1, the J call TRBJ1-6; the D gene is possibly TRBD1 (5 bases). This material consisted of PBMCs from blood, taken 14 days before vaccination. CDR3 loop: CASSLGRGADNSPLHF. DNA of the CDR3: TGCGCCAGCAGCTTGGGGAGAGGGGCAGATAATTCACCCCTCCACTTT.